The 13 T cell receptor beta chains reported below all come from one sample, sequenced in a study of CD8+CD57+ T cells in acquired aplastic anemia. Individuals selected for sequencing had exhibited CD8+CD57+ cell expansion on flow cytometry. TCR beta VDJ and CDR3 profiling used genomic DNA as template. MiXCR, applied by TCRdb to the reads, yields one record per CDR3 protein. The sample shows more than 45,000 distinct CDR3 sequences, approximately 50% of them seen only once. Sequenced sample: sorted CD4+, CD8+, or CD8+CD57+ T cells (not recorded which) from PBMCs. These receptors were taken from a human donor with aplastic anemia.

This chain joins TRBV25-1 and TRBJ2-5; perhaps D is TRBD1 or TRBD2 (6 bases each). The CDR3 extends over 14 amino acids. Germline V gene data show CDR1 as MGHDK and CDR2 as SYGVNS. The CDR3, as DNA: TGTGCGGGGCTCGGGGGCCGTGACCAAGAGACCCAGTACTTC. It yields the protein CAGLGGRDQETQYF.

The V gene is TRBV24-1, the J gene TRBJ2-1, with D unclear. Germline-derived CDR1 and CDR2 are KGHDR and SFDVKD. Trimming removed 3 bases at V and 6 bases at J, with 14 bases between. The CDR3 has 15 amino acids. The CDR3 is CATSDHSGVVNEQFF. The CDR3 DNA is TGTGCCACCAGTGATCACAGTGGGGTGGTCAATGAGCAGTTCTTC.

This clonotype was counted ten times or more. The gene calls are TRBV7-9 and TRBJ2-3, with TRBD1 identical over 9 bases. Per germline, CDR1 SEHNR and CDR2 FQNEAQ (reference sequence). CDR3 length: 15 residues. Trimming removed 3 bases from V and 4 bases from J; junction bases left unmatched: 5. CDR3 DNA: TGTGCCAGCAGCTTCCGGGACAGGGCCCCAGATACGCAGTATTTT. As protein: CASSFRDRAPDTQYF.

This clonotype has a handful of counts. The chain couples TRBV19 to TRBJ2-2; 9 bases match TRBD2. Germline loops: CDR1 LNHDA, CDR2 SQIVND (reference sequence). There are 14 residues in the CDR3. V shed 5 bases and J 7 bases; nucleotides not matched to a gene: 5. The CDR3 DNA reads TGTGCCAGTAGTCCGACTAGCGGAGGCGGGGAGCTGTTTTTT. It codes for CASSPTSGGGELFF. The full variable domain, with the rest looked up from reference TRBV19 and TRBJ2-2, is DGGITQSPKYLFRKEGQNVTLSCEQNLNHDAMYWYRQDPGQGLRLIYYSQIVNDFQKGDIAEGYSVSREKKESFPLTVTSAQKNPTAFYLCASSPTSGGGELFFGEGSRLTVL.

The genes are TRBV9 and TRBJ2-3; TRBD2 matches 11 bases. V was pared by 6 bases and J by 0 bases, with 3 bases of the junction left unmatched. The CDR3 extends over 15 amino acids. The germline CDR1 and CDR2 sequences are SGDLS and YYNGEE. DNA of the CDR3: TGTGCCAGCAACTTAGCGGGGGGGAGCACAGATACGCAGTATTTT. Amino acid sequence: CASNLAGGSTDTQYF.

The chain is built from TRBV2 and TRBJ1-1; no clear D gene. Trimming took off 2 bases at V and 1 base at J, with 5 bases between the two ends. The CDR3 spans 13 residues. Looked up from germline, CDR1 is SNHLY and CDR2 is FYNNEI. DNA for the CDR3: TGTGCCAGCAGTGAACAGCAGAACACTGAAGCTTTCTTT. Protein: CASSEQQNTEAFF.

The J gene is TRBJ2-1, the V gene TRBV19, with TRBD1 matching 8 bases. This CDR3 region has 12 residues. Losses at the gene ends were 10 bases for V and 6 bases for J; bases not matched to a gene: 5. CDR1 is LNHDA and CDR2 is SQIVND in the germline V gene (reference sequence). CDR3 in DNA: TGTGCCACCCGGACAGGGAGCAATGAGCAGTTCTTC. Protein: CATRTGSNEQFF.

The V gene is TRBV15, the J gene TRBJ1-6; D not resolved. This CDR3 is 15 amino acids long. V dropped 0 bases and J dropped 9 bases, with 12 bases sitting between them. Germline V gene lookup returns CDR1 LNHNV and CDR2 YYDKDF (reference sequence). CDR3 nucleotide sequence: TGTGCCACCAGCAGAGAGGATGCCAACGGTTCACCCCTCCACTTT. Translation gives CATSREDANGSPLHF.

Many counts were recorded for this clonotype. V is TRBV7-6 and J is TRBJ2-3; D uncertain. V lost 2 bases to trimming and J lost 0 bases, with 12 bases between them. CDR3 length equals 16 residues. CDR1 is SGHVS, CDR2 FNYEAQ, per germline. CDR3 sequence (DNA): TGTGCCAGCAGCTTAATTACCTTCGCTAGCACAGATACGCAGTATTTT. Translated: CASSLITFASTDTQYF.

J is TRBJ1-3 and V is TRBV11-2, with TRBD1 as a possible D gene (5 bases). V was trimmed by 5 bases and J by 2 bases, leaving 16 bases between them. Per the germline V gene, CDR1 is SGHAT and CDR2 is FQNNGV. The CDR3 extends over 16 amino acids. CDR3 nucleotides: TGTGCCAGCAGCCCGATGGGGGGTTGGACTGGAAACACCATATATTTT. It specifies CASSPMGGWTGNTIYF.

The chain employs TRBV24-1 and TRBJ2-7, with TRBD1 identical over 10 bases. Germline assignment: CDR1 KGHDR and CDR2 SFDVKD. CDR3 length: 16 residues. V shed 6 bases and J 0 bases; nucleotides not matched to a gene: 7. In nucleotides, the CDR3 is TGTGCCACCAGTCAAACCGGGACAGGGGCCTCCTACGAGCAGTACTTC. Protein: CATSQTGTGASYEQYF.

CDR3: CATSRAPGTNEQYV. CDR3 nucleotides: TGTGCCACCAGCAGAGCCCCCGGGACAAACGAGCAGTACGTC. This rearrangement joins TRBV15 to TRBJ2-7; maybe TRBD1 (6 bases). V lost 1 base and J lost 5, with 12 bases in between. CDR1 is LNHNV and CDR2 is YYDKDF in the germline V gene (reference sequence). The length of the CDR3 is 14 residues.

The chain recombines TRBV7-6 with TRBJ1-6; a possible D gene is TRBD1 (5 bases). CDR3 length equals 15 residues. Deletions cut 4 bases from V and 2 bases from J, with 9 bases between. CDR1 is SGHVS and CDR2 is FNYEAQ in the germline V gene. Here the CDR3 reads CASSYGGPYNSPLHF. In nucleotides, the CDR3 is TGTGCCAGCAGCTATGGGGGTCCCTATAATTCACCCCTCCACTTT.